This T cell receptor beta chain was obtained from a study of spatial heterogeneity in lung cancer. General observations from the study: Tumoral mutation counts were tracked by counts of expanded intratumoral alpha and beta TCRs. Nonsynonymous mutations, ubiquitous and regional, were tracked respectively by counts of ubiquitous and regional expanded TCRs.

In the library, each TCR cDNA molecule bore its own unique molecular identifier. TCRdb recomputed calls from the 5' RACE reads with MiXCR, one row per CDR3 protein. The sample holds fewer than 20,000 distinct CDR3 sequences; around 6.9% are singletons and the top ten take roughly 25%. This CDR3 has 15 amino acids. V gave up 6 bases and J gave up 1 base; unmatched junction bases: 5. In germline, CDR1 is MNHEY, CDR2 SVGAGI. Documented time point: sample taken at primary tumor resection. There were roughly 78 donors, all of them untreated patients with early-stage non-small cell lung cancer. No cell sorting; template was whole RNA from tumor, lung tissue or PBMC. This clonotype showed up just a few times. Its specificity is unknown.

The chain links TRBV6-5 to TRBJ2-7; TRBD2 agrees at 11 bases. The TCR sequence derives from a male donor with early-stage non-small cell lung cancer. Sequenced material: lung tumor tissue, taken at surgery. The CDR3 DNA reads TGTGCCAGCAGAACGACTAGCGGGGCGTCCTACGAGCAGTACTTC. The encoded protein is CASRTTSGASYEQYF.